This T cell receptor beta chain originates from a study of control samples from healthy donors and cancer patients. Trimming cost V 1 base and J 8 bases; bases outside gene matches: 10. The length of the CDR3 is 15 residues. Germline CDR1 SEHNR, CDR2 FQNEAQ (reference sequence). As for this clone: No conserved phenylalanine or tryptophan is present at the end of the CDR3, so a read error is the likely explanation.

The repertoire was sequenced with immunoSEQ multiplex PCR; TCRdb's copy has only in-frame clones and lacks some. The data contain some 100,000 clones, 90% of them seen just once; the ten biggest clones take up 3.5% to 4.5%. What was sequenced was blood. The chain couples TRBV7-9 to TRBJ1-2; 7 bases map to TRBD1. The clonotype comes from a human donor in good health. The donor label of this sample is uncertain. For the CDR3, the DNA is TGTGCCAGCAGCTTAGGCGGACAGGAACTAAGCGGCTACACCCTC. Translated, it gives CASSLGGQELSGYTL.